This T cell receptor (beta chain) emerged from a study of T cell repertoires in cytomegalovirus infection. Study-level information: From public TCR beta signatures came an indication of both CMV infection and matching HLA type.

Concerning this clonotype: Antigen unknown.

V dropped 7 bases and J dropped 6 bases, with 12 bases sitting between them. Germline V gene sequence: CDR1 SQVTM, CDR2 ANQGSEA. CDR3 length: 12 residues. TCRdb re-called the reads with MiXCR, one entry per CDR3 protein. The sample holds 200,000 to 300,000 distinct CDR3 sequences, approximately 9.1% seen once. Study-wide findings and caveats: Summed frequency of shared TCR beta families picked out CMV carriers who also had the relevant HLA. HLA-C-restricted TCR beta clonotypes specific for CMV led the ex vivo response.

V is TRBV29-1 and J is TRBJ2-2; D gene uncertain. Sequencing was carried out using PBMCs. The receptor comes from a human donor in good health (CMV status not recorded). Some clones in this sample may be carry-over from other donors' samples. The CDR3 loop is CSATSSSGELFF. Here the CDR3 DNA reads TGCAGCGCGACTTCCTCGTCCGGGGAGCTGTTTTTT.